This TCR beta chain was captured by sequencing in a study of T cells in Graves' hyperthyroidism and ophthalmopathy. This clonotype appeared many times. Antigen unknown. Study-level results: Most thyroid clonotypes expanded above 0.001 were also detected in blood.

Per the germline V gene, CDR1 is LGHDT and CDR2 is YNNKEL (reference sequence). V lost 2 bases and J 2 bases, leaving 13 bases between the germline ends. The CDR3 totals 15 residues. Amplified TCR beta CDR3 regions derived from RNA transcripts. In the first-round RT-PCR of the TCR CDR3, the HTBI primer set was used. One entry per CDR3 protein, called by TCRdb with MiXCR from the multiplex PCR reads. The sample has fewer than 400,000 distinct CDR3 sequences, approximately 14% seen once. The source of the PBMCs was over 8.5 ml of fresh peripheral blood. The chain uses TRBV3-1 and TRBJ2-7, with D possibly being TRBD1 (5 bases). The sequenced material came from blood. The receptor was isolated from a woman aged 18-30 years with Graves' hyperthyroidism that later progressed to Graves' ophthalmopathy. The CDR3 protein is CASSQRTLWPYEQYF. The DNA of the CDR3 is TGTGCCAGCAGCCAAAGGACACTTTGGCCCTACGAGCAGTACTTC.